A single sample gave rise to the 17 T cell receptor beta chains below, sequenced in a study of blood T cell repertoires in COVID-19 (dated by TCRdb to about 2020). Library creation used the immunoSEQ multiplex PCR assay. TCRdb holds this immuneACCESS table with in-frame rearrangements only. Some clones are missing; in checked studies, unresolved V genes explain under half, and the rest has no known cause. The sample has some 150,000 clones on record, 75% to 90% of them singletons. The ten most abundant clones make up over 0.5% of the sample. The source material was peripheral blood. The receptors were sampled from a man aged 60-69 years with acute or convalescent COVID-19.

The rearrangement joins TRBV7-9 to TRBJ2-5, with no clear D. Germline CDR1 and CDR2: SEHNR and FQNEAQ (reference sequence). This CDR3 has 14 residues. Trimming left V 1 base short and J 1 base short, with 7 bases between. The DNA of the CDR3 is TGTGCCAGCAGCTTAGAACAGCTCCAAGAGACCCAGTACTTC. Translated: CASSLEQLQETQYF.

The J gene is TRBJ2-7, the V gene TRBV6-5, with D hard to call. In germline, CDR1 is MNHEY, CDR2 SVGAGI. Trimming cost V 8 bases and J 2 bases, with 16 bases left between them. The length of the CDR3 is 14 residues. DNA of the CDR3: TGTGCCAGCGGCCCTAGGCCAGTACCCTACGAGCAGTACTTC. This translates into CASGPRPVPYEQYF.

This chain joins TRBV4-1 and TRBJ2-7, with D perhaps matching TRBD2 (6 bases). V was clipped by 0 bases and J by 6 bases, with 15 bases between them. In germline, CDR1 is MGHRA, CDR2 YSYEKL. The CDR3 has 15 residues. The CDR3 coding sequence is TGCGCCAGCAGCCAAGATGTACTAGCCCACCGCGAGCAGTACTTC. Translated: CASSQDVLAHREQYF.

The J gene is TRBJ1-3, the V gene TRBV14, with 10 positions matching TRBD1. The CDR3 runs 17 residues. V was pared by 2 bases and J by 2 bases, with 6 bases of the junction left unmatched. Germline CDR1 reads SGHDN; CDR2 reads FVKESK. The CDR3 coding sequence is TGTGCCAGCAGCCAATCCCGGGACAGGGGAACTGGAAACACCATATATTTT. Protein product: CASSQSRDRGTGNTIYF.

The V gene is TRBV19, the J gene TRBJ2-2; D unclear. Trimming took off 8 bases at V and 1 base at J, with 8 bases between the two ends. The CDR3 runs 13 residues. Germline lookup yields CDR1 LNHDA and CDR2 SQIVND (reference sequence). CDR3 bases: TGTGCCAGTTCGCAGGTGAACACCGGGGAGCTGTTTTTT. Translation gives CASSQVNTGELFF.

This clone was detected a few times. V and J are TRBV9 and TRBJ2-2; 10 positions match TRBD2. CDR1 and CDR2 (germline): SGDLS, YYNGEE. V was clipped by 0 bases and J by 3 bases; unmatched bases: 2. CDR3 length: 16 residues. The CDR3 DNA is TGTGCCAGCAGCGTAGATAGCGGGAGGCACACCGGGGAGCTGTTTTTT. As protein: CASSVDSGRHTGELFF.

The rearrangement uses TRBV9 and TRBJ1-1; 7 bases align to TRBD1. With V trimmed by 4 bases and J by 8 bases, 11 bases remained unmatched. In germline, CDR1 is SGDLS, CDR2 YYNGEE. There are 14 residues in the CDR3. Here the CDR3 DNA reads TGTGCCAGCAGCCTTGCCCCGGGACAGCCCGAAGCTTTCTTT. As protein: CASSLAPGQPEAFF. The entire variable domain, with the rest obtained from reference TRBV9 and TRBJ1-1, is as follows: DSGVTQTPKHLITATGQRVTLRCSPRSGDLSVYWYQQSLDQGLQFLIQYYNGEERAKGNILERFSAQQFPDLHSELNLSSLELGDSALYFCASSLAPGQPEAFFGQGTRLTVV.

The rearrangement links TRBV4-3 to TRBJ1-2; perhaps TRBD1 as D (5 bases). This CDR3 has 15 amino acids. The ends were cut back, 0 bases at V and 4 bases at J, with 12 bases in the middle. Germline CDR1 is LGHNA and CDR2 is YSLEER. CDR3 bases: TGCGCCAGCAGCCAAGATCCGCGGGACGGCTATGGCTACACCTTC. Encoded protein: CASSQDPRDGYGYTF.

The chain couples TRBV10-3 to TRBJ1-2, with TRBD1 as a possible D gene (6 bases). The CDR3 covers 11 residues. Trimming removed 5 bases at V and 6 bases at J, with 7 bases between. Germline CDR1 is ENHRY and CDR2 is SYGVKD. The DNA for the CDR3 is TGTGCCATCAGTCAGGGGAATGGCTACACCTTC. Its protein is CAISQGNGYTF.

This chain links TRBV19 with TRBJ1-1; unclear D gene. V gave up 6 bases and J gave up 0 bases, with 5 bases separating them. In germline, CDR1 is LNHDA, CDR2 SQIVND (reference sequence). The CDR3 contains 12 residues. The chain's CDR3 is CASRRLNTEAFF. CDR3 sequence (DNA): TGTGCCAGTAGACGGTTGAACACTGAAGCTTTCTTT.

V and J are TRBV23-1 and TRBJ1-5, with D hard to call. TRBV23-1 is designated an ORF whose function remains uncertain. This CDR3 has 15 residues. V lost 6 bases to trimming and J lost 8 bases, with 20 bases between them. CDR3 nucleotide sequence: TGCGCCAGCAGCCTCACGCCCGGGTTTCCGAAGCCCCAGCATTTT. Protein: CASSLTPGFPKPQHF.

This clone occurred a few times. The chain employs TRBV9 and TRBJ1-5, with D unclear. Germline lookup yields CDR1 SGDLS and CDR2 YYNGEE. Between the trimmed V and J ends, which lost 0 bases and 6 bases, there was a span of 13 bases. The CDR3 runs 15 residues. Here the CDR3 DNA reads TGTGCCAGCAGCGTAGTTCTGGTGTACGGTCAGCCCCAGCATTTT. It translates to CASSVVLVYGQPQHF.

The chain recombines TRBV5-4 with TRBJ1-1, with D tentatively TRBD1 (6 bases). Trimming removed 3 bases from V and 4 bases from J, with 13 bases in between. Germline V lookup: CDR1 SGHNT, CDR2 YYREEE (reference sequence). The CDR3 is 14 amino acids. DNA for the CDR3: TGTGCCAGCAGCTCAGGACAGCGGAGCACTGAAGCTTTCTTT. Translating it yields CASSSGQRSTEAFF.

The chain joins TRBV18 to TRBJ1-1, with 9 bases lining up with TRBD1. The CDR3 contains 15 residues. The germline gives CDR1 KGHSH, CDR2 LQKENI. Unmatched junction bases numbered 5, after V lost 6 bases and J lost 0 bases. The CDR3 loop reads CASSGTGSMNTEAFF. The CDR3 region has the DNA TGTGCCAGCTCCGGGACAGGGTCAATGAACACTGAAGCTTTCTTT.

This chain links TRBV7-3 with TRBJ2-1; no clear D. Germline V gene lookup returns CDR1 SGHTA and CDR2 FQGTGA. The CDR3 length is 13 residues. Between the trimmed V and J ends, which lost 5 bases and 7 bases, there was a span of 12 bases. CDR3 nucleotide sequence: TGTGCCAGCAGCCCGCCGACCGGGAATGAGCAGTTCTTC. This codes for CASSPPTGNEQFF.

The chain is built from TRBV2 and TRBJ2-3, with 12 bases matching TRBD2. This CDR3 comprises 15 residues. In germline, CDR1 is SNHLY, CDR2 FYNNEI. V shed 7 bases, J shed 2 bases, and the junction held 4 bases outside the gene matches. CDR3 bases: TGTGCCAGCATCCTAGCGGGAGGGGCCACAGATACGCAGTATTTT. Amino acids: CASILAGGATDTQYF.

The CDR3: CASSQEVSSYEQYF. In nucleotides, the CDR3 is TGTGCCAGCAGCCAAGAAGTCAGCTCCTACGAGCAGTACTTC. This chain connects TRBV3-1 (or the pseudogene TRBV3-2) to TRBJ2-7; D is undetermined. CDR3 length: 14 amino acids. Germline V gene data show CDR1 as LGHDT and CDR2 as YNNKEL (reference sequence). V lost 0 bases to trimming and J lost 0 bases, with 6 bases between them.